The clone carrying this TCR beta chain was seen only a few times. Its antigen is not known. This entry is derived from a study of cytomegalovirus exposure and HLA in healthy donors. PCR primers comprised 60 Vbeta and 13 Jbeta primers. Repertoires were generated with immunoSEQ multiplex PCR, while TCRdb's copy carries only in-frame clones and drops some. The sample includes tens of thousands of clones, over 60% of them seen just once. Study-level results: Data from an earlier analysis indicated that most TCR beta V segments were productive either about 87% or about 30% of the time.

This receptor was identified in a woman aged 40 to 55 in good health and CMV-seropositive. Sequencing was done on a sample of PBMCs.

CDR3 in amino acids: CAWVRQGTNEKLFF. CDR3 nucleotide sequence: TGTGCCTGGGTCAGACAGGGAACTAATGAAAAACTGTTTTTT. The chain uses TRBV30 and TRBJ1-4; 7 nucleotides agree with TRBD1. J was trimmed by 1 base and V by 5 bases; bases with no gene match: 4. This CDR3 is 14 amino acids long. Germline values: CDR1 GTSNPN, CDR2 SVGIG (reference sequence).